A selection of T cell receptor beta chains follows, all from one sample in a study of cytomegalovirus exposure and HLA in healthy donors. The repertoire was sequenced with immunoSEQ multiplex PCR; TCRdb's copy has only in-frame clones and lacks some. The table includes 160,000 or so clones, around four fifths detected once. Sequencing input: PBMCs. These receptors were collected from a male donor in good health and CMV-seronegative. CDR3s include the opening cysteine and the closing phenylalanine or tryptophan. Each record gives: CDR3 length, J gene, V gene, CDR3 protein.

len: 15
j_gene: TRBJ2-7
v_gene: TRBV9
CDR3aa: CASSERDRGSYEQYF

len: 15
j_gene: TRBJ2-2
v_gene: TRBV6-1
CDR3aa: CASSGAPGGGGELFF

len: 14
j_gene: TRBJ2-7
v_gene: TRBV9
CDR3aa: CASSVAGTGGEQYF

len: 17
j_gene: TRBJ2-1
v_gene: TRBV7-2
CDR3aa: CASSLVPSGSSYNEQFF

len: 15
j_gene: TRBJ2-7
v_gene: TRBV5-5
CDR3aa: CASSLRGAASYEQYF

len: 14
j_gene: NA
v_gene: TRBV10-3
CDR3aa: CAISSGRGTDTQHF

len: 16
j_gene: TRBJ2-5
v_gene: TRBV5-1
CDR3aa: CASSLDPARVQETQYF

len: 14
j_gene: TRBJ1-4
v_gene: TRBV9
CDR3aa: CASSVDAGSEKLFF

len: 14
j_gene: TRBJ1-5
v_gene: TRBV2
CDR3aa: CASSENEASQPQHF

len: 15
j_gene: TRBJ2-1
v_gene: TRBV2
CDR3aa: CASSETGGTYNEQFF